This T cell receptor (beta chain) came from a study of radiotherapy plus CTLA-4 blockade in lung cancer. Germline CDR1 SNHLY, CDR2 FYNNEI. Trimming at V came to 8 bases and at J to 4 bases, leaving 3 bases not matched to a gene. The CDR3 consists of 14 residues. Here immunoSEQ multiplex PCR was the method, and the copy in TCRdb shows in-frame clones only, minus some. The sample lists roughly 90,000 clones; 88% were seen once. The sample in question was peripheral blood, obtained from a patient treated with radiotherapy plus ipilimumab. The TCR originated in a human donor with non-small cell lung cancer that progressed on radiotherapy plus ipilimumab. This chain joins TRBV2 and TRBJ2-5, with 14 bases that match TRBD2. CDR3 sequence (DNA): TGTGCCAGCGGACTAGCGGGAGGCCGAGAGACCCAGTACTTC. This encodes CASGLAGGRETQYF.